This entry lists 2 T cell receptor beta chains sequenced from one sample in a study of blood T cell repertoires in COVID-19. Clones were sequenced by immunoSEQ multiplex PCR, and TCRdb holds only the in-frame ones, with some missing. The data contain about 87,000 clones, 75% of them singletons. The sample consisted of peripheral blood. The receptors originated from a woman aged 50 to 65 with acute or convalescent COVID-19.

The V call is TRBV4-2, the J call TRBJ2-4; 7 bases agree with TRBD1. Germline CDR1 and CDR2: LGHNA and YNFKEQ. The CDR3 sequence is 14 residues long. J gave up 3 bases and V 4 bases, and 3 bases lay outside the gene matches. The CDR3: CASSPGTDKNIQYF. CDR3 bases: TGTGCCAGCAGCCCTGGGACAGACAAAAACATTCAGTACTTC.

The chain couples TRBV19 to TRBJ2-1; D perhaps matches TRBD1 (6 bases). Deletions cut 1 base from V and 9 bases from J, with 13 bases between. The germline V gene has CDR1 LNHDA and CDR2 SQIVND (reference sequence). There are 14 residues in the CDR3. CDR3 region: CASSIVGAPIEQFF. CDR3 nucleotide sequence: TGTGCCAGTAGTATAGTGGGGGCTCCGATTGAGCAGTTCTTC.